This T cell receptor (beta chain) was sequenced in a study of blood T cell repertoires in COVID-19. Across the study: Samples taken during acute and convalescent COVID-19 were collected in the United States, Italy and Spain. Nucleic acid was either cDNA or gDNA, and it came from T cells, B-cell-depleted T cells, or PBMCs.

This CDR3 is 12 amino acids long. Trimming cost V 6 bases and J 14 bases, with 16 bases left between them. Study processing details: Reference gene primer amplification gave nucleated cell count estimates. Measured with immunoSEQ multiplex PCR; TCRdb has only the in-frame clones, and not every one. D and trimming were read from the DNA, whereas the V and J calls and clone size are those reported in that table. The sample holds around 100,000 clones; over 65% are singletons and the top ten take more than 10%. The chain joins TRBV12-3 or TRBV12-4 to TRBJ1-4; D is ambiguous. Source material: peripheral blood. This clonotype was obtained from a human donor in a cohort sampled during active COVID-19. CDR3 DNA: TGTGCCAGCAGAGATACGGGTACTTTGCTGTTTTTT. Amino acid sequence: CASRDTGTLLFF.